This T cell receptor (beta chain) was sequenced for a study of blood T cells in healthy people across ages. V was cut by 0 bases and J by 6 bases, with 12 bases left in between. The CDR3 is made up of 14 amino acids. Per the germline V gene, CDR1 is DFQATT and CDR2 is SNEGSKA (reference sequence). The second PCR ran about 6 to 12 cycles with a sample-barcoded 5' primer and J-beta primers. TCRdb reprocessed the 5' RACE reads with MiXCR, giving one entry per CDR3 protein. The profile shows 780,000 or so distinct CDR3 sequences, roughly 56% of them singletons. The receptor's source is a middle-aged man in good health. Sequencing was performed on blood. The chain joins TRBV20-1 to TRBJ2-1; D remains unclear. The CDR3 region is CSAREGAFGNEQFF. The DNA for the CDR3 is TGCAGTGCTAGAGAGGGTGCCTTTGGCAATGAGCAGTTCTTC.